This T cell receptor beta chain was captured by sequencing in a study of early T cells in non-severe SARS-CoV-2 infection. Overall study: Unsorted whole-blood RNA was sequenced in bulk, leaving chains unpaired. Study outcomes and limitations: VDJdb-based matching was biased toward anti-spike CD8 responses and missed private and CD4 specificities.

This clonotype was detected many times. Its antigen remains unknown. Unique molecular identifiers were attached to individual cDNA molecules. TCRdb ran MiXCR on the 5' RACE reads and lists one entry per CDR3 protein. This sample has more than 60,000 distinct CDR3 sequences; roughly an eighth occur once, and the top ten carry roughly 8.3%. The CDR3 sequence is 14 residues long. The V gene lost 2 bases and the J gene lost 0 bases, with 5 bases spanning the gap. This TCR was sampled from an adult who was a healthcare worker with PCR-confirmed SARS-CoV-2 infection or an uninfected control (not recorded which). Material: whole blood. The chain links TRBV12-3 or TRBV12-4 to TRBJ2-1; D gene uncertain. This CDR3 reads CASSLSSSYNEQFF. The CDR3 DNA follows: TGTGCCAGCAGTTTATCGAGCTCCTACAATGAGCAGTTCTTC.